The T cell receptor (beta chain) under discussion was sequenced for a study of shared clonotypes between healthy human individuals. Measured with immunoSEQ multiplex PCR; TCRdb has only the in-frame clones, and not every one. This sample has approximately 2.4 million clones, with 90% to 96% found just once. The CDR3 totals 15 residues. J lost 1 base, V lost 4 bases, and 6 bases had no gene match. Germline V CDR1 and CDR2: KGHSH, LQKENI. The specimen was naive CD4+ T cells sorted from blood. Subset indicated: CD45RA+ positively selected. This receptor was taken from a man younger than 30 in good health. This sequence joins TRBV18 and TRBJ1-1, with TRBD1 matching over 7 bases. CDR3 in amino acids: CASSLLGTENTEAFF. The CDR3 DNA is TGTGCCAGCTCACTACTAGGGACAGAGAACACTGAAGCTTTCTTT.